Given below is one T cell receptor beta chain in context. What it binds is not known. This table comes from immunoSEQ multiplex PCR, and its TCRdb copy is limited to in-frame clones, with some not included. The sample has 130,000 or so clones; roughly 84% are singletons. This entry belongs to a study of T cell responses to AZD1222 COVID-19 vaccine. About the study: Second doses at about 4 or about 12 weeks were pooled. Broader study findings: Spike-specific TCR breadth and depth went up after people got two AZD1222 doses. In all cases, repertoires were sampled only after the peak T cell response.

The germline CDR1 and CDR2 sequences are SEHNR and FQNEAQ (reference sequence). Between the trimmed V and J ends, which lost 4 bases and 1 base, there was a span of 16 bases. This CDR3 is built from 17 residues. Sequencing used peripheral blood, obtained on day 0 of AZD1222 vaccination. This rearrangement joins TRBV7-9 to TRBJ2-2; no reliable D call. This sequence originates from an adult in good health. In DNA, the CDR3 is TGTGCCAGCAGCTCGTTTAAGGGCAGAAAGAACACCGGGGAGCTGTTTTTT. Its protein product is CASSSFKGRKNTGELFF.